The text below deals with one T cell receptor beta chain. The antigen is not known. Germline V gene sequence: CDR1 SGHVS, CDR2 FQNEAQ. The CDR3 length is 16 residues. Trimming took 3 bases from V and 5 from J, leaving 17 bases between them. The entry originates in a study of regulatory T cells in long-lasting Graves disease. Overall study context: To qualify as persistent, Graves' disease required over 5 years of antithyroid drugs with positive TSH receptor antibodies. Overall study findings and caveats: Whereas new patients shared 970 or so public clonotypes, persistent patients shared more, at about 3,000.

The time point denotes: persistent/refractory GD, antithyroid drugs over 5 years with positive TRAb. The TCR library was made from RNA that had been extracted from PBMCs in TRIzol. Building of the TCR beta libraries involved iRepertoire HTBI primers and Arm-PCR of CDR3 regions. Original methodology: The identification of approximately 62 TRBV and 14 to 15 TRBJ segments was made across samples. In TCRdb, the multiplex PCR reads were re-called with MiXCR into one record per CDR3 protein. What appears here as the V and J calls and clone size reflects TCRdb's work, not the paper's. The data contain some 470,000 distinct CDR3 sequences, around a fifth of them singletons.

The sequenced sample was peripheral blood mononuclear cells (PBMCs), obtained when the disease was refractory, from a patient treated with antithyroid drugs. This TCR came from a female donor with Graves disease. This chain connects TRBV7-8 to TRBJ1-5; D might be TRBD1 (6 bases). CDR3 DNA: TGTGCCAGCAGCTTCGACCCCGGACAGTCCCATCAGCCCCAGCATTTT. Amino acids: CASSFDPGQSHQPQHF. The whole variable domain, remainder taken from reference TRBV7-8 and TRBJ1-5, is GAGVSQSPRYKVAKRGQDVALRCDPISGHVSLFWYQQALGQGPEFLTYFQNEAQLDKSGLPSDRFFAERPEGSVSTLKIQRTQQEDSAVYLCASSFDPGQSHQPQHFGDGTRLSIL.